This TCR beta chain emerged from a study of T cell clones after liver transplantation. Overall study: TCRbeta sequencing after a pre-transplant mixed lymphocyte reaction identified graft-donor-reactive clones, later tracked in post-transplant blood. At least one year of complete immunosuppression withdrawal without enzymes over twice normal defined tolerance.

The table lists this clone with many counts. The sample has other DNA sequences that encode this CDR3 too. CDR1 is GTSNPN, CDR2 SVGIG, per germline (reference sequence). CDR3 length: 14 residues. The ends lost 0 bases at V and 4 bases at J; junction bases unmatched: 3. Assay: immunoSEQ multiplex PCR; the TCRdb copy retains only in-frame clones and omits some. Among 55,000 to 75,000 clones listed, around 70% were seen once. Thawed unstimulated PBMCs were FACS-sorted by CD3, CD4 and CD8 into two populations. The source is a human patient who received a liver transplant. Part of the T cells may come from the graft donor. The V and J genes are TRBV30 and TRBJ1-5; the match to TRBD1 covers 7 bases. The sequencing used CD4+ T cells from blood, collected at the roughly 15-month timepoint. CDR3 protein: CAWSVPGGNQPQHF. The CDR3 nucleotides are TGTGCCTGGAGTGTTCCAGGGGGTAATCAGCCCCAGCATTTT.